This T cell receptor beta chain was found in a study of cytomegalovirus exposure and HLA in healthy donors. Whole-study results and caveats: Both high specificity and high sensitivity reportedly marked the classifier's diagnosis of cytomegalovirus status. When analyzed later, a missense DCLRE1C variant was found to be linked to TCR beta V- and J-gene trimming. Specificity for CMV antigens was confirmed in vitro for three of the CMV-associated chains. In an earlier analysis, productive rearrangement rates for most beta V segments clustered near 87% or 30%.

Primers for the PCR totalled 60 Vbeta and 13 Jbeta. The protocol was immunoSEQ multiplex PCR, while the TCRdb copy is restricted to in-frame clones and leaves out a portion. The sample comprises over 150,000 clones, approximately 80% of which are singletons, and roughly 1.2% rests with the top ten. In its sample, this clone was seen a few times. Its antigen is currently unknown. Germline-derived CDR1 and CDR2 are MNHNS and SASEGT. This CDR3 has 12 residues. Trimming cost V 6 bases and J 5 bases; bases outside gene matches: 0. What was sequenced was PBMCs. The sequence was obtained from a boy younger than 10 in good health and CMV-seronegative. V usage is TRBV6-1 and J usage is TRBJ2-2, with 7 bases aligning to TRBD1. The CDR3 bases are TGTGCCAGCAGGACAGGGACCGGGGAGCTGTTTTTT. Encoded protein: CASRTGTGELFF.